One sample yielded the 17 T cell receptor beta chains listed below, sequenced in a study of cytomegalovirus exposure and HLA in healthy donors. TCRdb's copy holds only in-frame clones and misses some; the assay was immunoSEQ multiplex PCR. The profile covers 150,000 to 200,000 clones, with more than 80% appearing a single time and about 3% taken by the ten largest. Sequenced sample: PBMCs. The receptors derive from a woman younger than 35 in good health and CMV-seropositive.

This clone was observed a few times. V and J are TRBV28 and TRBJ2-5; 10 bases fit TRBD1. CDR3 length equals 14 residues. The germline gives CDR1 MDHEN, CDR2 SYDVKM. Trimming removed 5 bases from V and 4 bases from J; junction bases left unmatched: 4. CDR3 protein: CASSPGQGRETQYF. The CDR3 DNA reads as TGTGCCAGCAGTCCGGGACAGGGGAGAGAGACCCAGTACTTC.

This chain uses TRBV5-6 with TRBJ1-2; possible D gene TRBD1, 5 bases. The V gene lost 2 bases and the J gene lost 8 bases, with 16 bases spanning the gap. Germline V gene sequence: CDR1 SGHDT, CDR2 YYEEEE. This CDR3 has 14 amino acids. The CDR3 coding sequence is TGTGCCAGCAGCTTAAGGAGGGGCGGCCGGGGCTACACCTTC. Its protein is CASSLRRGGRGYTF.

This chain connects TRBV5-4 to TRBJ2-7; the D is unclear. The V end was cut by 4 bases, the J end by 4 bases, with 15 bases between. Germline V gives CDR1 SGHNT, CDR2 YYREEE (reference sequence). The CDR3 extends over 14 amino acids. CDR3 DNA sequence: TGTGCCAGCAGCCCCAATATCCTCCTATACGAGCAGTACTTC. It yields the protein CASSPNILLYEQYF.

The chain has TRBV6-1 and TRBJ1-2; D gene unclear. V dropped 0 bases and J dropped 12 bases, with 11 bases sitting between them. The CDR3 is 12 amino acids. Germline loops: CDR1 MNHNS, CDR2 SASEGT. The CDR3 here is CASSEALWENTF. CDR3 coding DNA: TGTGCCAGCAGTGAAGCGCTGTGGGAGAACACCTTC.

The chain has TRBV4-3 and TRBJ2-7; a possible D gene is TRBD2 (6 bases). Germline-derived CDR1 and CDR2 are LGHNA and YSLEER. This CDR3 has 14 amino acids. Trimming shortened V by 4 bases and J by 2 bases, and 12 bases separated the two germline ends. The CDR3 DNA is TGCGCCAGCAGCCCCAAGCCGGGGGCCTACGAGCAGTACTTC. Amino acids: CASSPKPGAYEQYF.

The rearrangement links TRBV2 to TRBJ1-2; 7 nucleotides agree with TRBD1. Germline CDR1 and CDR2: SNHLY and FYNNEI. V shed 5 bases, J shed 2 bases, and the junction held 8 bases outside the gene matches. The CDR3 contains 15 residues. The CDR3: CASSWRTGNNYGYTF. CDR3 coding DNA: TGTGCCAGCAGTTGGAGGACAGGTAACAACTATGGCTACACCTTC.

The chain is built from TRBV6-1 and TRBJ1-5, with TRBD1 matching over 7 bases. This CDR3 is built from 16 residues. J was trimmed by 2 bases and V by 0 bases; bases with no gene match: 4. Germline V CDR1 and CDR2: MNHNS, SASEGT. CDR3 coding DNA: TGTGCCAGCAGTGAAGCGGAAGGGGGCGGCAATCAGCCCCAGCATTTT. Translating gives CASSEAEGGGNQPQHF.

The chain joins TRBV7-8 to TRBJ2-7, with 12 positions matching TRBD2. This CDR3 region has 17 residues. From germline, CDR1 is SGHVS and CDR2 FQNEAQ. Trimming removed 2 bases from V and 3 bases from J; junction bases left unmatched: 8. The CDR3 reads CASSLRVSSGRGYEQYF. CDR3 coding DNA: TGTGCCAGCAGCTTAAGGGTTTCTAGCGGGAGGGGCTACGAGCAGTACTTC.

This chain links TRBV5-6 with TRBJ2-1; 9 nucleotides agree with TRBD1. The junction had 1 base not matched to a gene; V was cut back by 0 bases and J by 0 bases. Germline V gene lookup returns CDR1 SGHDT and CDR2 YYEEEE. The CDR3 covers 16 residues. The CDR3 region is CASSLDRGLSYNEQFF. The CDR3 DNA reads as TGTGCCAGCAGCTTGGACAGGGGGCTCTCCTACAATGAGCAGTTCTTC. Full variable domain (outside the CDR3, taken from reference TRBV5-6 and TRBJ2-1): DAGVTQSPTHLIKTRGQQVTLRCSPKSGHDTVSWYQQALGQGPQFIFQYYEEEERQRGNFPDRFSGHQFPNYSSELNVNALLLGDSALYLCASSLDRGLSYNEQFFGPGTRLTVL.

This clone has more than one count but fewer than ten. The chain has TRBV19 and TRBJ2-5; D may be TRBD1 (5 bases). The CDR3 is 16 residues long. The V gene lost 6 bases and the J gene lost 1 base, with 18 bases spanning the gap. The germline CDR1 and CDR2 sequences are LNHDA and SQIVND (reference sequence). CDR3 loop: CASRLTARGSQETQYF. The CDR3 DNA sequence: TGTGCCAGTAGATTAACCGCTAGGGGCAGCCAAGAGACCCAGTACTTC. Full variable domain (rest looked up from reference TRBV19 and TRBJ2-5): DGGITQSPKYLFRKEGQNVTLSCEQNLNHDAMYWYRQDPGQGLRLIYYSQIVNDFQKGDIAEGYSVSREKKESFPLTVTSAQKNPTAFYLCASRLTARGSQETQYFGPGTRLLVL.

This clone has just a few counts. The J gene is TRBJ1-6, the V gene TRBV5-1; possibly TRBD1 for D (5 bases). The CDR3 is 13 amino acids. V dropped 6 bases and J dropped 7 bases, with 11 bases sitting between them. Germline loops: CDR1 SGHRS, CDR2 YFSETQ. This CDR3 is CASMRDVNSPLHF. Here the CDR3 DNA reads TGCGCCAGCATGCGGGACGTAAATTCACCCCTCCACTTT.

The chain links TRBV5-4 to TRBJ1-5; TRBD1 matches at 8 bases. With V trimmed by 3 bases and J by 4 bases, 6 bases remained unmatched. Germline V gives CDR1 SGHNT, CDR2 YYREEE (reference sequence). This CDR3 has 15 residues. DNA for the CDR3: TGTGCCAGCAGCTCGGACAGGGACGGGAATCAGCCCCAGCATTTT. Protein sequence: CASSSDRDGNQPQHF.

This chain uses TRBV15 with TRBJ2-7, with a weak D call TRBD2 (5 bases). The CDR3 length is 17 residues. The germline gives CDR1 LNHNV, CDR2 YYDKDF (reference sequence). V lost 3 bases and J 2 bases, leaving 20 bases between the germline ends. The DNA for the CDR3 is TGTGCCACCAGCAGCCCCTCCGCCGGGAAGGTAGCCTACGAGCAGTACTTC. Amino acid sequence: CATSSPSAGKVAYEQYF.

The chain employs TRBV12-2 and TRBJ2-3; TRBD1 reflects the table's D call only, with no check against the DNA. TRBV12-2 is annotated as a pseudogene. The CDR3 spans 19 residues. This CDR3 is CASRLARPGQGRGADTQYF. CDR3 nucleotides: TGTGCAAGTCGCTTAGCGAGACCGGGACAAGGAAGGGGCGCAGATACGCAGTATTTT.

The CDR3 loop reads CATQPQGVMPYTGRTYEQYF. DNA for the CDR3: TGTGCCACCCAGCCACAGGGGGTAATGCCTTATACGGGTCGGACGTACGAGCAGTACTTC. This chain connects TRBV27 to TRBJ2-7, with 8 bases aligning to TRBD1. Trimming at V came to 10 bases and at J to 4 bases, leaving 30 bases not matched to a gene. The V gene's germline CDR1 is MNHEY and CDR2 SMNVEV (reference sequence). This CDR3 has 20 residues.

The V and J genes are TRBV6-5 and TRBJ2-3; 9 nucleotides line up with TRBD1. The J segment lost 5 bases and the V segment lost 7 bases, leaving 4 bases of the junction unmatched. The germline gives CDR1 MNHEY, CDR2 SVGAGI. The CDR3 length is 13 residues. The CDR3 nucleotides read TGTGCCAGCACGACAGGGGGAAGAGATACGCAGTATTTT. It translates to CASTTGGRDTQYF.

The rearrangement links TRBV28 to TRBJ2-5; 8 bases are a match to TRBD2. CDR1 MDHEN and CDR2 SYDVKM come from the germline V gene. The V and J ends lost 6 bases and 2 bases, in that order; junction bases with no gene match: 8. This CDR3 region has 15 residues. The CDR3 spells CASSRTLADQETQYF. The DNA for the CDR3 is TGTGCCAGCAGCCGAACACTAGCGGATCAAGAGACCCAGTACTTC.